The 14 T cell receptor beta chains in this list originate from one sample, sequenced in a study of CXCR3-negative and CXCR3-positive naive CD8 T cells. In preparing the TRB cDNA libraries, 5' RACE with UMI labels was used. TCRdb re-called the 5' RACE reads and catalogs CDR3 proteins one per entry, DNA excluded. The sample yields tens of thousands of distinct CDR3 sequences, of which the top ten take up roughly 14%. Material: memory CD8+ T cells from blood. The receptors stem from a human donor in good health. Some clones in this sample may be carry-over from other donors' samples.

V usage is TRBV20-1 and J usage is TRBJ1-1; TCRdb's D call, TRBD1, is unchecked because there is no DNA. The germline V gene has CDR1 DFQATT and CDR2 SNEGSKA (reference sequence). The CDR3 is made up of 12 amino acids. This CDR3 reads CSARRTDTEAFF.

The CDR3: CASSYLGQGLDTQYF. The V and J genes are TRBV6-5 and TRBJ2-3; lacking DNA, the TRBD1 call made by TCRdb goes unchecked. The CDR3 contains 15 residues. Germline values: CDR1 MNHEY, CDR2 SVGAGI.

The CDR3: CSGPGTNTEAFF. The V call is TRBV20-1, the J call TRBJ1-1; TCRdb lists TRBD1, though no DNA is available to test this call. CDR3 length equals 12 residues. Germline CDR1 DFQATT, CDR2 SNEGSKA (reference sequence).

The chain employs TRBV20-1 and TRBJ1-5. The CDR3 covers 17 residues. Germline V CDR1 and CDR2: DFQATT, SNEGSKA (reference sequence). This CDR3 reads CSARDLMENYSNQPQHF.

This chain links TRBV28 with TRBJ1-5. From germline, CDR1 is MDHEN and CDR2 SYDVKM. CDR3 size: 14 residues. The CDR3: CASSFPSSQRPQHF.

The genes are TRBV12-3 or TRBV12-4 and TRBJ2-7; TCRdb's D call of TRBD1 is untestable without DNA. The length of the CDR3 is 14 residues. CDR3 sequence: CASSQTDRGNEQYF.

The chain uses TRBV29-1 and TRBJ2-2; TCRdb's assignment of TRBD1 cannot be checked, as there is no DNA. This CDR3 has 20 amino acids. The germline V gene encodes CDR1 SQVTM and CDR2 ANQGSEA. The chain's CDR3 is CSVEENPGHRGRPDTGELFF.

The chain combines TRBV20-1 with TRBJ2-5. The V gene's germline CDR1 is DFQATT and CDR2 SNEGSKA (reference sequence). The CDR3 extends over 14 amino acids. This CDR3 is CSARDMLAGETQYF.

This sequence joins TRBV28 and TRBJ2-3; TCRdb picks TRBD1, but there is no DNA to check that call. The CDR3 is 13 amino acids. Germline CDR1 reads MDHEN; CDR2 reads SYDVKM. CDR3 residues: CASFRRGLETQYF.

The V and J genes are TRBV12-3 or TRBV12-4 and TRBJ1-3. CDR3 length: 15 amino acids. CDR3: CASSLEVGAGNTIYF.

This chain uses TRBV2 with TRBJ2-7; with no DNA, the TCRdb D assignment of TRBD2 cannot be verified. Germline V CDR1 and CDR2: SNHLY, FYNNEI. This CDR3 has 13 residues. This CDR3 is CASKHQRGYEQYF.

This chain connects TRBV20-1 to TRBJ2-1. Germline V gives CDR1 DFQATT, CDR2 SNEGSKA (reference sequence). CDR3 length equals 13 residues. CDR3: CSYLKSSYNEQFF.

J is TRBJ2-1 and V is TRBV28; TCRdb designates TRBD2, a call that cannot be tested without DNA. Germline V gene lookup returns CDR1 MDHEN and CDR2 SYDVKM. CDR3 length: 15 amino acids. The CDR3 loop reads CASSFPSGRDNEQFF.

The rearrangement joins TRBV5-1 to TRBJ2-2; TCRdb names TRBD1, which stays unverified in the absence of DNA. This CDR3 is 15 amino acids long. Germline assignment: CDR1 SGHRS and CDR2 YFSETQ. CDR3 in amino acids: CASSLGQGLPGELFF.